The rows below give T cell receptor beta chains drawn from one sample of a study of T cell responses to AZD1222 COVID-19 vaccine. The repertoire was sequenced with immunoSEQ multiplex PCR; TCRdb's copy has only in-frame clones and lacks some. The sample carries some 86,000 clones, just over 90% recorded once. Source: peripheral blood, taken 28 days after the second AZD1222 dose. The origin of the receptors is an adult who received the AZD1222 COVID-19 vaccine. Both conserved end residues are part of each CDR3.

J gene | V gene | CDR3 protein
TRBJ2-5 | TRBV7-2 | CASSLAGGGWQTQYF
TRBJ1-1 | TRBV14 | CASSPGGEQAFF
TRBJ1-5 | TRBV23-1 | CASSHDQPQHF
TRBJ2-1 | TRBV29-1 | CSVQGRISNEQFF
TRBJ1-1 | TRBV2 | CASNRLMNTEAFF
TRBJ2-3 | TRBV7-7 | CASSSLARTDTQYF
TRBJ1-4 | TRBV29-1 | CSAGATNEKLFF
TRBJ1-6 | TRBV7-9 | CASSLSVAGAGGSPLHF
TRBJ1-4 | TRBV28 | CASSLSRTNEKLFF
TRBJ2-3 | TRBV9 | CASSVTTGHTDTQYF
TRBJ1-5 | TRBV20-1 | CSASYTTTQHF
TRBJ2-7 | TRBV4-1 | CASSPWGRTGAYEQYF
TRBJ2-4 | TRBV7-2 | CASSPELAGGRNIQYF
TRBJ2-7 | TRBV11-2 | CASSLEGTGDYDEQYF
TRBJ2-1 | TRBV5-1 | CASSLEGRGYEQFF
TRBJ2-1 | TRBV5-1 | CASSLEGKSSYNEQFF
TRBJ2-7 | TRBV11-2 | CASSLYEQYF
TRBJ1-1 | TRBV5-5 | CASSSNTEAFF
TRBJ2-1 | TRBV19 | CASTLTGWNEQFF
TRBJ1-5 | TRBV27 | CASSLGFSNQPQHF
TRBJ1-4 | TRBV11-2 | CASSFTEKLFF
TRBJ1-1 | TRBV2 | CASSEEMGYTEAFF
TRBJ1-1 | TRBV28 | CASSGQGAQVAFF
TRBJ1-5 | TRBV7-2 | CASSDRLQPQHF
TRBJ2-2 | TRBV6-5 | CASRGGTGGSGELFF
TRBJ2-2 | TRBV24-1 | CATSDPTGGSTGELFF
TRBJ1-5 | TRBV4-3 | CASSQGDRANQPQHF
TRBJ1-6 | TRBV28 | CASSVPDRGDNSPLHF
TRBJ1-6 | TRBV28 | CASITRAGGTPLHF
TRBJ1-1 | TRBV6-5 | CASRHLDTEAFF
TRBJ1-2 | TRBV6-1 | CASSEADSANYGYTF
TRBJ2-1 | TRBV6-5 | CASRRTGTNYNEQFF
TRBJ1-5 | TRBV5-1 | CASSLAGETSQPQHF
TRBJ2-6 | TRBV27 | CASSFSRGGGANVLTF
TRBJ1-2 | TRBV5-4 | CASSSGGLLYGYTF
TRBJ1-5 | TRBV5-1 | CASSSGQGNQPQHF
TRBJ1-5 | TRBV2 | CASRNERDQPQHF
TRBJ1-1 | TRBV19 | CASSGFREGTEAFF
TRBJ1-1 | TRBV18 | CASSQGTNTEAFF
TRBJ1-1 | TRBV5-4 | CASSLDPGSDTEAFF
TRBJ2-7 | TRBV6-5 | CASMSGVRDEQYF
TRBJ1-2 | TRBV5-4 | CASSPRDFSYGYTF
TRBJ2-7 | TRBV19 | CASGFPDRGPYEQYF
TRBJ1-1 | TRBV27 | CASSSTGAGLTEAFF
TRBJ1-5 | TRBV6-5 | CASRRGQGAQPQHF
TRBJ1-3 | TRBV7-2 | CASSLWGSAGNTIYF
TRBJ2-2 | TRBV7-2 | CASSLVSRSTGELFF
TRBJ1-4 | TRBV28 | CASSPAPGQGASKLFF
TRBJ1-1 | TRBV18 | CASSPGTLNTEAFF
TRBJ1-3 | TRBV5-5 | CASSIDRGGNTIYF
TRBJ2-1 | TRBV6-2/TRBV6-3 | CASSFPEQFF
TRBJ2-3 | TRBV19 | CASSLDRNTDTQYF
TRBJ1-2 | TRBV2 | CASSEQGAPSGYTF
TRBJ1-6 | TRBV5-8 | CASSPRGNLYNSPLHF
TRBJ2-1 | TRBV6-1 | CASSEKGRNEQFF